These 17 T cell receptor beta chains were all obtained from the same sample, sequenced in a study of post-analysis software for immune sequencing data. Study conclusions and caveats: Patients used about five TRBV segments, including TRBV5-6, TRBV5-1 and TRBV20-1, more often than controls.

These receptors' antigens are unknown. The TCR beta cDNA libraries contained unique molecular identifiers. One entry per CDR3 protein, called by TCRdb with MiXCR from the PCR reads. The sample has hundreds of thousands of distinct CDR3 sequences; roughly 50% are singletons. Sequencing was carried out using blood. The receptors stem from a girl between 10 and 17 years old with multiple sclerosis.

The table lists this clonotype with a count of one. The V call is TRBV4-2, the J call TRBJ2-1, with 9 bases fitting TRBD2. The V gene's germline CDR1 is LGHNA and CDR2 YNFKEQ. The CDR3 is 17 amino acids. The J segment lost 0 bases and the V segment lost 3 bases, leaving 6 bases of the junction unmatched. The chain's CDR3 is CASSHLLAGPSYNEQFF. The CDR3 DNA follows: TGTGCCAGCAGCCATCTCCTAGCGGGACCCTCCTACAATGAGCAGTTCTTC.

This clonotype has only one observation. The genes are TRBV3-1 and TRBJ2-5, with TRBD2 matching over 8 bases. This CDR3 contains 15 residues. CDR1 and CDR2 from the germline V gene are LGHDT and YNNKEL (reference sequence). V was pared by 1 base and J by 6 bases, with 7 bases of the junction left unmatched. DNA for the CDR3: TGTGCCAGCAGCCAAGCCAGCGGGGGTTCGAAGACCCAGTACTTC. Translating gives CASSQASGGSKTQYF.

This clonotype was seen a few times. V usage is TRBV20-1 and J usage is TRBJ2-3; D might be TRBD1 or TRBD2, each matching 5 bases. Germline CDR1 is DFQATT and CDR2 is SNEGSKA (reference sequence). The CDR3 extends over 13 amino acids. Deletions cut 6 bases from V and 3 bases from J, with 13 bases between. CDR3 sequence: CSAEGLGTDTQYF. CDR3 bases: TGCAGTGCAGAGGGGCTAGGAACAGATACGCAGTATTTT.

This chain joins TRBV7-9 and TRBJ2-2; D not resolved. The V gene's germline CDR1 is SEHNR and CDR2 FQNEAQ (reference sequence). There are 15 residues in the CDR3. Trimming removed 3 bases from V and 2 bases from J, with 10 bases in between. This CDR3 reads CASSLANYNTGELFF. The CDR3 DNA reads TGTGCCAGCAGCTTGGCGAATTACAACACCGGGGAGCTGTTTTTT.

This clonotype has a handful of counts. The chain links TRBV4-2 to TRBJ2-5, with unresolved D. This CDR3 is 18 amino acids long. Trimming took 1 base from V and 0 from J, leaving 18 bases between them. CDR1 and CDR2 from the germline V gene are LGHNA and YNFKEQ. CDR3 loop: CASSQVLESTPYQETQYF. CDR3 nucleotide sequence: TGTGCCAGCAGCCAAGTTTTGGAATCGACCCCGTACCAAGAGACCCAGTACTTC.

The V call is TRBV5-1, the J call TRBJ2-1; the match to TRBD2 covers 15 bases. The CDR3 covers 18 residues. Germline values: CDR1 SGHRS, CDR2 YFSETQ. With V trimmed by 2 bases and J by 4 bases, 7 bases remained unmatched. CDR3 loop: CASSLGLAGGPWYNEQFF. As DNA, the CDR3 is TGCGCCAGCAGCTTAGGACTAGCGGGAGGGCCGTGGTACAATGAGCAGTTCTTC. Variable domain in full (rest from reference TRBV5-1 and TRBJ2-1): KAGVTQTPRYLIKTRGQQVTLSCSPISGHRSVSWYQQTPGQGLQFLFEYFSETQRNKGNFPGRFSGRQFSNSRSEMNVSTLELGDSALYLCASSLGLAGGPWYNEQFFGPGTRLTVL.

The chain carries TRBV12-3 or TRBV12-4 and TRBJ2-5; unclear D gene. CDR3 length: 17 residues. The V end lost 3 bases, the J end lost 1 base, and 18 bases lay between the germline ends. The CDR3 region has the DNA TGTGCCAGCAGTTTTATTGGGATAGAGGTTCCCCAAGAGACCCAGTACTTC. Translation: CASSFIGIEVPQETQYF.

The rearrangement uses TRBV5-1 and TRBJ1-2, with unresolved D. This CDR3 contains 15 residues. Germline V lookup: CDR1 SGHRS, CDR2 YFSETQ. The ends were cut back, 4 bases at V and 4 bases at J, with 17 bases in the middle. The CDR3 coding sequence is TGCGCCAGCAGCGGCGGACCCCATGGCGCCTATGGCTACACCTTC. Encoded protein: CASSGGPHGAYGYTF.

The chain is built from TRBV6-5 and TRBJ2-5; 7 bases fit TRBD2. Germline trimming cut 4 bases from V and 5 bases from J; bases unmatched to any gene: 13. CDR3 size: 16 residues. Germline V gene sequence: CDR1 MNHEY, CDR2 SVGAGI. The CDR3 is CASSSVAGRAWETQYF. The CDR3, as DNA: TGTGCCAGCAGTTCCGTAGCGGGTCGGGCGTGGGAGACCCAGTACTTC.

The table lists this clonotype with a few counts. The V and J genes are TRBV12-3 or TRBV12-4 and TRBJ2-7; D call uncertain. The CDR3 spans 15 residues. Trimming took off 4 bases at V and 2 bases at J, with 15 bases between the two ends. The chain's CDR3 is CASSSVWGTAYEQYF. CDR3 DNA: TGTGCCAGCAGTTCCGTCTGGGGAACCGCCTACGAGCAGTACTTC.

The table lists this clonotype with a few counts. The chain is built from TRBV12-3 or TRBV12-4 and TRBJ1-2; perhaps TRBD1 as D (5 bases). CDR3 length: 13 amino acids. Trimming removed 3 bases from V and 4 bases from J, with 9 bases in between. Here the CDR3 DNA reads TGTGCCAGCAGTTTGGGGGACCTCTATGGCTACACCTTC. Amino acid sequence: CASSLGDLYGYTF.

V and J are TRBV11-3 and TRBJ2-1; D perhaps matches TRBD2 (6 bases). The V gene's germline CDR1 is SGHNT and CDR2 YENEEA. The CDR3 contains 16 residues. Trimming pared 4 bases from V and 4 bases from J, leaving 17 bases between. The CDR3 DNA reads TGTGCCAGCAGCTCCTCTGGCGGGACCCGTTACAATGAGCAGTTCTTC. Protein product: CASSSSGGTRYNEQFF.

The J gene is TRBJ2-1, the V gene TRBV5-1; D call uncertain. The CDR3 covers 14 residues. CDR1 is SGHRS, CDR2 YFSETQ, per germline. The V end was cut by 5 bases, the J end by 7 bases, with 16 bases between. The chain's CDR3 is CASSSLQSTNEQFF. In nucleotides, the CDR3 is TGCGCCAGCAGTAGTTTGCAGTCGACTAATGAGCAGTTCTTC.

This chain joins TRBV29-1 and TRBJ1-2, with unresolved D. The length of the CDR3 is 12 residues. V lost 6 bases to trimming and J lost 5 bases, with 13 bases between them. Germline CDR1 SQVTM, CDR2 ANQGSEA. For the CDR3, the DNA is TGCAGCGTCGCGGACGGCCCTTATGGCTACACCTTC. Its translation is CSVADGPYGYTF. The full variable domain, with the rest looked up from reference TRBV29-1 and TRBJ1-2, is SAVISQKPSRDICQRGTSLTIQCQVDSQVTMMFWYRQQPGQSLTLIATANQGSEATYESGFVIDKFPISRPNLTFSTLTVSNMSPEDSSIYLCSVADGPYGYTFGSGTRLTVV.

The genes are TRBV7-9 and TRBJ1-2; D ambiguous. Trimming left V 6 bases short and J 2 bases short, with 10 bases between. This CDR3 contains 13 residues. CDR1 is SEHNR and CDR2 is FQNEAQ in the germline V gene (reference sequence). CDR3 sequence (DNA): TGTGCCAGCAGTAAGAACCTCAACTATGGCTACACCTTC. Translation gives CASSKNLNYGYTF. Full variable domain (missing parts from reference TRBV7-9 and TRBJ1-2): DTGVSQNPRHKITKRGQNVTFRCDPISEHNRLYWYRQTLGQGPEFLTYFQNEAQLEKSRLLSDRFSAERPKGSFSTLEIQRTEQGDSAMYLCASSKNLNYGYTFGSGTRLTVV.

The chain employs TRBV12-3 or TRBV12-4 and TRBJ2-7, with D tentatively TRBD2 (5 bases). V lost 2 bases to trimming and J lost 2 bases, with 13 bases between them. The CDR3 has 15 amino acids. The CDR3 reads CASSLRSGSPYEQYF. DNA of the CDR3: TGTGCCAGCAGTTTAAGGAGCGGATCTCCCTACGAGCAGTACTTC.

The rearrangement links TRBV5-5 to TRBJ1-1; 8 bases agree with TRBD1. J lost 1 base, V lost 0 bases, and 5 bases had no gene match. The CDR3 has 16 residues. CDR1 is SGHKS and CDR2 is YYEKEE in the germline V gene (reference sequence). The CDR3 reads CASSLGWGQANTEAFF. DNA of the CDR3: TGTGCCAGCAGCTTGGGCTGGGGACAGGCGAACACTGAAGCTTTCTTT.